This T cell receptor (beta chain) appears in the sequencing data of a study of T cells in Graves' hyperthyroidism and ophthalmopathy (dated by TCRdb to between 2018 and 2021). For the wider study: Peripheral blood was sampled at the time of initial diagnosis, prior to any treatment. The paper describes TCR Vbeta CDR3 sequencing of 120 to 150 peripheral blood samples, made up of 40 to 45 ophthalmopathy patients, 70 to 75 hyperthyroidism patients and 17 progressor patients. Thyroid tissue and blood T-cell repertoires from six Graves' hyperthyroidism patients were also compared in the study. Prospective prediction of ophthalmopathy was tested in an independent validation cohort consisting of 18 to 20 hyperthyroidism patients and around 16 patients who later progressed to ophthalmopathy. To identify TCR V-J signatures that set the groups apart, the researchers used a discovery cohort of about a hundred patients, made up of about 44 with Graves' ophthalmopathy and 55 to 65 with stable Graves' hyperthyroidism. Once sampling was done, hyperthyroidism patients were given methimazole at a starting dose of 30 mg daily, whereas ophthalmopathy patients were given high-dose intravenous methylprednisolone. The 80 to 100 discovery patients were randomly divided into training and test sets at a 7:3 ratio.

Comments on this clonotype: No antigen is known for it. Nothing much larger sits one base from this clone, and base qualities are not available.

What the study reported, not specific to this receptor: Most expanded thyroid clonotypes (frequency above 0.001) were also detected in blood, suggesting blood repertoires may reflect thyroid immune responses. No statistical method was used to set the sample size in advance, and investigators knew the group allocation. In cross-validation, a model built on a 13 V-J signature told ophthalmopathy apart from stable hyperthyroidism with approximately 90% sensitivity and about 81% specificity, and in testing the same model reached 80%/75%. In validation, the model predicted progression to ophthalmopathy with 60% to 71% sensitivity and about 73% specificity, a median of approximately 6.7 months before onset.

Ophthalmopathy patients had moderately to severely active disease, with a Clinical Activity Score of 3 or more, a NOSPECS grade of 4 or more, and a disease duration of less than 3 months. Exclusion was applied to patients with uncontrolled infections, other autoimmune diseases, pregnancy or lactation. Clinical symptoms, serum thyroxine and TRAb, thyroid ultrasound, and orbital computed tomography formed the basis for the diagnoses. PBMCs were isolated from more than 9 ml of fresh peripheral blood by Ficoll-Paque density gradient centrifugation. Total RNA was extracted with Trizol reagent, and quality was checked on an Agilent 2100 Bioanalyzer. TCR beta CDR3 regions were amplified from RNA transcripts. For the first round of RT-PCR on the TCR CDR3, the HTBI primer set was used together with the Qiagen OneStep RT-PCR kit. A second multiplex PCR round built the libraries, followed by size selection and purification. Libraries were sequenced paired-end with 100 bp reads on an Illumina HiSeq2000. Per the source publication's procedure: Raw data were processed with SOAPnuke, discarding reads with adapters, uncalled bases, mean Phred below 15, or no exact constant-primer or identifier match. COPE v1.2.5 was used to merge high-quality paired reads, and clonotypes were defined as unique nucleotide sequences. Clonotypes were aligned to IMGT TRBV, TRBD and TRBJ reference segments using MiTCR v1.1. The analysis was restricted to V-J combinations with a frequency above 0.0001, which together covered around 99% of the repertoires. A TCS score was defined as the ratio of F50 (clonal expansion) to E x V (chaos), with BLOSUM62-based TCRdist applied between CDR3 peptides within each V-J. Welch's t-statistics and random forest reduced 500 to 550 V-J features to 13, which were used in a naive Bayes classifier (R e1071). TCRdb cleaned the public reads at Q25 with fastp, built clones with MiXCR and kept in-frame beta chains. Identical CDR3 protein sequences are pooled into one entry, listed with their most common genes and DNA. Here the V and J calls rest on TCRdb's processing, not on the authors' analysis. The sample includes approximately 690,000 distinct CDR3 sequences, with roughly 15% observed a single time. 9.5% to 15% of the sample goes to the ten largest clones.

Including cysteine and phenylalanine, the CDR3 has 15 amino acids. Only CDR3 DNA remains: 45 bases, in frame from the first base. The germline V gene (reference sequence) sets CDR1 to MNHEY and CDR2 to SMNVEV. Cut back by 10 bases and 0 bases, the V and J ends lie 16 bases apart. This chain joins TRBV27 to TRBJ1-3, with an unclear D gene assignment. Sequenced input: blood. The TCR was taken from a woman in her fifties or sixties with Graves' ophthalmopathy. For the CDR3, the sequence is CANTRTAISGNTIYF. The DNA reads as follows: TGTGCCAACACCCGAACAGCGATCTCTGGAAACACCATATATTTT.